These T cell receptor beta chains were read from a single sample in a study of CD8+ T cells in alopecia areata. Using immunoSEQ multiplex PCR, the repertoire was profiled, and TCRdb retains in-frame clones only, with some absent. The table includes about 200,000 clones, roughly 50% detected once. Sequenced material: CD8+ T cells sorted from blood. These receptors all come from a human donor in good health. CDR3s include the opening cysteine and the closing phenylalanine or tryptophan. The D gene is left open where the match is weak. Size values are once, few and many counts, or a class for expanded clones, and some rows have none.

clone_size	j_call	d_call	v_call	cdr3_nt	cdr3_aa
-	TRBJ2-1	-	TRBV27	TGTGCCAGCAGTTTAGGCAGGGGCAATGAGCAGTTCTTC	CASSLGRGNEQFF
-	TRBJ2-3	-	TRBV27	TGTGCCAGCAGTTCTTCTCCAGACTACACAGATACGCAGTATTTT	CASSSSPDYTDTQYF
-	TRBJ2-5	TRBD1	TRBV12-5	TGTGCTAGTGCCCTCGGGGACAGTGAAGAGACCCAGTACTTC	CASALGDSEETQYF
-	TRBJ2-5	-	TRBV29-1	TGCAGCGTTGAAGATCCCAGGTCAGGGACCCAGTACTTC	CSVEDPRSGTQYF
-	TRBJ2-2	-	TRBV5-6	TGTGCCAGCAGCGCAGGGGACCCGAACACCGGGGAGCTGTTTTTT	CASSAGDPNTGELFF
few	TRBJ1-5	TRBD1	TRBV6-6	TGTGCCAGCTCAGGACAGGCCTATAGCAATCAGCCCCAGCATTTT	CASSGQAYSNQPQHF
once	TRBJ1-6	-	TRBV2	TGTGCCAGCACCAAGGGGGAGGGCCGATCACCCCTCCACTTT	CASTKGEGRSPLHF
-	TRBJ2-5	-	TRBV7-8	TGTGCCAGCAGCTTAGGAGTTGGCGGGGGCGCCGGGGAGACCCAGTACTTC	CASSLGVGGGAGETQYF
-	TRBJ1-2	-	TRBV5-5	TGTGCCAGCACTCTAGGCGGGGGCGGCTACACCTTC	CASTLGGGGYTF
few	TRBJ2-3	TRBD2	TRBV4-1	TGCGCCAGCAGCCAAGAGACTAGCGATACGCAGTATTTT	CASSQETSDTQYF
few	TRBJ1-1	-	TRBV2	TGTGCCAGCAGTCCTTCACGTAACATGAACACTGAAGCTTTCTTT	CASSPSRNMNTEAFF
-	TRBJ2-7	-	TRBV25-1	TGTGCCAGCAGTGAAGGGAACGAGCAGTACTTC	CASSEGNEQYF
-	TRBJ1-5	TRBD1	TRBV27	TGTGCCAGCAGTCCCGGGACAGGGTACAATCAGCCCCAGCATTTT	CASSPGTGYNQPQHF
few	TRBJ1-2	-	TRBV5-6	TGTGCCAGCAGTTTCTCTGGGGAGAGTAGGGGCTACACCTTC	CASSFSGESRGYTF
-	TRBJ1-3	-	TRBV29-1	TGCAGCGGCACAGGGAACGGAAACACCATATATTTT	CSGTGNGNTIYF
few	TRBJ1-2	-	TRBV19	TGTGCCAGTAGTATTCATCGTCACTATGGCTACACCTTC	CASSIHRHYGYTF
-	TRBJ2-7	TRBD2	TRBV4-2	TGTGCCAGCAGCCAAACGACTAGCGAAAGGCACGAGCAGTACTTC	CASSQTTSERHEQYF
few	TRBJ2-7	TRBD1	TRBV29-1	TGCAGCGTTGAAGGCGGACAGGGGGTTTACGAGCAGTACTTC	CSVEGGQGVYEQYF
few	TRBJ1-6	-	TRBV19	TGTGCCAGTAGTAGTCAGGGAGGCGGGAATTCACCCCTCCACTTT	CASSSQGGGNSPLHF
-	TRBJ1-1	TRBD1	TRBV27	TGTGCCAGCAGTAACATGGGACAGGGATTTACTGAAGCTTTCTTT	CASSNMGQGFTEAFF
few	TRBJ2-5	TRBD2	TRBV6-5	TGTGCCAGCAGTTACTCAGCGGGGGGTCATTCAGAGACCCAGTACTTC	CASSYSAGGHSETQYF
-	TRBJ1-2	-	TRBV4-1	TGCGCCAGCAGCCAGAAGATCCAAGAACACCCCTTCAGCTATGGCTACACCTTC	CASSQKIQEHPFSYGYTF
few	TRBJ2-6	TRBD2	TRBV10-2	TGCGCCAGCAGTAAGACTAGCGGGGGGGCTGGGGCCAACGTCCTGACTTTC	CASSKTSGGAGANVLTF
-	TRBJ2-3	TRBD2	TRBV9	TGTGCCAGCATGCCCCCGGGACTAGCAGGAGATACGCAGTATTTT	CASMPPGLAGDTQYF
few	TRBJ1-1	TRBD1	TRBV13	TGTGCCAGCAGCTTAGGGACAGGGGTACCTGAAGCTTTCTTT	CASSLGTGVPEAFF
few	TRBJ2-1	-	TRBV29-1	TGCAGCGTTGGAACACGGGAGCAGTTCTTC	CSVGTREQFF
-	TRBJ2-3	-	TRBV9	TGTGCCAGCAGCGTAGATAGAGAGCGAACGCAGTATTTT	CASSVDRERTQYF
-	TRBJ2-3	-	TRBV6-5	TGTGCCAGCAGTTACTCTTCCACAGATACGCAGTATTTT	CASSYSSTDTQYF
few	TRBJ2-5	-	TRBV5-1	TGCGCCAGCAGCTTGTCCAAAGAGACCCAGTACTTC	CASSLSKETQYF
-	TRBJ1-1	-	TRBV5-1	TGCGCCAGCAGCTTGACACCAAAAATGGAAGCTTTCTTT	CASSLTPKMEAFF
-	TRBJ1-1	-	TRBV27	TGTGCCAGCAGCCTAAGGACATCGGGCACTGAAGCTTTCTTT	CASSLRTSGTEAFF
-	TRBJ2-5	-	TRBV13	TGTGCCAGCAGCTTAAGCGGAGAGACCCAGTACTTC	CASSLSGETQYF
-	TRBJ2-5	-	TRBV7-3	TGTGCCAGCAGCTTGTTTGAGAGGGAGACCCAGTACTTC	CASSLFERETQYF
-	TRBJ2-7	TRBD1	TRBV30	TGTGCCTGGAGTGTAGGGACAGCGCTCCACGAGCAGTACTTC	CAWSVGTALHEQYF
-	TRBJ1-5	-	TRBV29-1	TGCAGCGTAGATCCGGGGGGCAATCAGCCCCAGCATTTT	CSVDPGGNQPQHF
-	TRBJ2-5	TRBD2	TRBV13	TGTGCCAGCAGCTCCTACGGGACTAGCGGGGGCTCCCGTCGGGAGACCCAGTACTTC	CASSSYGTSGGSRRETQYF
few	TRBJ2-2	TRBD2	TRBV6-4	TGTGCCAGCAGTGGGACTAGCGGGGAATACACCGGGGAGCTGTTTTTT	CASSGTSGEYTGELFF
-	TRBJ2-1	-	TRBV27	TGTGCCAGCAGCCTCTCTCGCAACAATGAGCAGTTCTTC	CASSLSRNNEQFF
-	TRBJ2-5	-	TRBV5-1	TGCGCCAGCAGCTTGGAGGTCGGGCCAGAGACCCAGTACTTC	CASSLEVGPETQYF
few	TRBJ1-1	TRBD1	TRBV7-8	TGTGCCAGCAGCTTAGGGACAGGGGGCTACACTGAAGCTTTCTTT	CASSLGTGGYTEAFF
-	TRBJ2-5	-	TRBV18	TGTGCCAGCTCACCAGGGGTTGCGGTGGAGACCCAGTACTTC	CASSPGVAVETQYF
-	TRBJ2-3	TRBD2	TRBV11-2	TGTGCCAGCAGCTCCCCGGAGCTAGCGGGGGGCACAGATACGCAGTATTTT	CASSSPELAGGTDTQYF
-	TRBJ1-4	-	TRBV13	TGTGCCAGCAGCTTATGGACTAATGAAAAACTGTTTTTT	CASSLWTNEKLFF